This is a list of T cell receptor beta chains from one sample in a study of cytomegalovirus exposure and HLA in healthy donors. Method: immunoSEQ multiplex PCR; TCRdb's copy keeps in-frame clones and lacks some. The table includes some 90,000 clones, approximately 70% detected once. Sequenced material: PBMCs. All receptors come from a man aged 60 to 75 in good health and CMV-seronegative. CDR3s include the opening cysteine and the closing phenylalanine or tryptophan. The D gene is left open where the match is weak. Not every row has a clone size; where given, it reads once, few, many or a size class.

d_call | j_call | clone_size | v_call | cdr3_aa | cdr3_nt
NA | TRBJ2-7 | NA | TRBV21-1 | CASSNRRPGLAGGLRGPYEQYF | TGTGCCAGCAGCAATCGGAGACCTGGACTAGCGGGAGGGCTTCGGGGCCCCTACGAGCAGTACTTC
TRBD1 | TRBJ1-3 | NA | TRBV6-6 | CASSRDSPGNTIYF | TGTGCCAGCAGTCGGGACAGTCCTGGAAACACCATATATTTT
NA | TRBJ1-1 | NA | TRBV28 | CASTLEGITFF | TGTGCCAGCACCCTGGAGGGGATAACTTTCTTT
NA | TRBJ2-5 | NA | TRBV11-2 | CASSLLRGGQETQYF | TGTGCCAGCAGCTTACTTAGGGGTGGCCAAGAGACCCAGTACTTC
TRBD2 | TRBJ2-1 | few | TRBV10-2 | CASDSRTSGFSSYNEQFF | TGCGCCAGCGATTCTAGGACTAGCGGGTTCAGCTCCTACAATGAGCAGTTCTTC
TRBD1 | TRBJ1-1 | NA | TRBV5-1 | CASSFGTGGTEAFF | TGCGCCAGCAGCTTTGGGACAGGGGGCACTGAAGCTTTCTTT
TRBD1 | TRBJ1-3 | NA | TRBV5-1 | CASSLSGTGDSGNTIYF | TGCGCCAGCAGCTTATCCGGGACAGGGGACTCTGGAAACACCATATATTTT
TRBD2 | TRBJ2-3 | few | TRBV19 | CASRPPGLGWDTQYF | TGTGCCAGTAGGCCTCCGGGACTAGGTTGGGATACGCAGTATTTT
TRBD1 | TRBJ1-2 | NA | TRBV28 | CASKDRGVSFYGYTF | TGTGCCAGCAAGGACAGGGGTGTATCATTCTATGGCTACACCTTC
TRBD1 | TRBJ1-1 | NA | TRBV27 | CASGYTGGSTEAFF | TGTGCCAGCGGCTACACAGGGGGGAGCACTGAAGCTTTCTTT
NA | TRBJ1-5 | NA | TRBV30 | CAWSVGLNQPQHF | TGTGCCTGGAGTGTAGGACTTAATCAGCCCCAGCATTTT
NA | TRBJ2-1 | few | TRBV10-3 | CAIPSLAVYNEQFF | TGTGCCATCCCCAGTCTGGCGGTCTACAATGAGCAGTTCTTC
TRBD2 | TRBJ2-3 | NA | TRBV6-1 | CASARASGNTDTQYF | TGTGCCAGCGCTCGCGCTAGCGGAAACACAGATACGCAGTATTTT
TRBD1 | TRBJ2-2 | NA | TRBV11-2 | CASSLSGQHTGELFF | TGTGCCAGCAGCTTATCGGGACAGCACACCGGGGAGCTGTTTTTT
NA | TRBJ2-7 | NA | TRBV7-2 | CASSLSGNEQYF | TGTGCCAGCAGCTTATCGGGGAACGAGCAGTACTTC
NA | TRBJ2-7 | NA | TRBV6-6 | CASSYSEDSSYEQYF | TGTGCCAGCAGTTACTCTGAGGACAGCTCCTACGAGCAGTACTTC
TRBD2 | TRBJ2-5 | few | TRBV27 | CASQQSTSGKEQYF | TGTGCCAGCCAACAGTCAACTAGCGGGAAAGAGCAGTACTTC
TRBD1 | TRBJ1-5 | NA | TRBV27 | CASSRGTGTGDQPQHF | TGTGCCAGCAGTCGCGGGACAGGGACAGGGGATCAGCCCCAGCATTTT
TRBD1 | TRBJ1-5 | NA | TRBV2 | CASTIDRGSSNQPQHF | TGTGCCAGCACCATTGACAGGGGGAGCAGCAATCAGCCCCAGCATTTT
NA | TRBJ2-1 | NA | TRBV30 | CAWSGSGANEQFF | TGTGCCTGGAGCGGGTCAGGGGCCAATGAGCAGTTCTTC
NA | TRBJ1-3 | NA | TRBV23-1 | CASSHTGPSGPGNTIYF | TGCGCCAGCAGTCATACAGGGCCCTCCGGACCTGGAAACACCATATATTTT
NA | TRBJ1-1 | NA | TRBV7-9 | CASNFPRGTEAFF | TGTGCCAGCAACTTCCCCAGGGGAACTGAAGCTTTCTTT
TRBD2 | TRBJ2-3 | NA | TRBV5-6 | CASSPLAGGTDTQYF | TGTGCCAGCAGCCCCCTAGCGGGAGGCACAGATACGCAGTATTTT
TRBD2 | TRBJ2-2 | NA | TRBV6-1 | CASSPLAGAIGELFF | TGTGCCAGCAGTCCACTAGCGGGAGCGATCGGGGAGCTGTTTTTT
TRBD2 | TRBJ2-5 | NA | TRBV2 | CASGLAGQETQYF | TGTGCCAGCGGACTAGCGGGGCAAGAGACCCAGTACTTC
TRBD1 | TRBJ1-5 | once | TRBV19 | CASSIDRQGGSNQPQHF | TGTGCCAGTAGTATAGATCGCCAGGGGGGTAGCAATCAGCCCCAGCATTTT
TRBD2 | TRBJ2-1 | NA | TRBV28 | CASGGTSGTVSYNEQFF | TGTGCCAGCGGCGGGACTAGCGGGACAGTCTCCTACAATGAGCAGTTCTTC